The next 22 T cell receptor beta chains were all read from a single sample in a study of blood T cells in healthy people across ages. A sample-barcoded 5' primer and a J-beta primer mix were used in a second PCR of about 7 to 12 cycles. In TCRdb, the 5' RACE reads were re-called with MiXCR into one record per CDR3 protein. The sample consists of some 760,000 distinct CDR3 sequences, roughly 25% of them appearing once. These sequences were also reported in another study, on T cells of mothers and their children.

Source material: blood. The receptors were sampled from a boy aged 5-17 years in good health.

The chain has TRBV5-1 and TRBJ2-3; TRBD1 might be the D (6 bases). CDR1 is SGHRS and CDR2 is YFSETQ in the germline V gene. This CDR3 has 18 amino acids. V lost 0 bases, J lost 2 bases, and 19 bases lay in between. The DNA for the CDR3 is TGCGCCAGCAGCTTGGGGACAGTTTCAATAATCACCACAGATACGCAGTATTTT. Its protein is CASSLGTVSIITTDTQYF.

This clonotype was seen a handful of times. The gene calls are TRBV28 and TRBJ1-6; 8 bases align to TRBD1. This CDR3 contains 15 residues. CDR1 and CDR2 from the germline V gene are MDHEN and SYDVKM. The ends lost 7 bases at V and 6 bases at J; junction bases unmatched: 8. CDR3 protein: CASTLGTGLNSPLHF. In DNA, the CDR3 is TGTGCCAGCACCCTAGGGACAGGTCTTAATTCACCCCTCCACTTT.

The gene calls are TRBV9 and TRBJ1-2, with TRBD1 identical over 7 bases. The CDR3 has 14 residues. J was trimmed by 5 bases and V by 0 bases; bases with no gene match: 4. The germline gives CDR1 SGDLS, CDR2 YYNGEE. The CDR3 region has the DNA TGTGCCAGCAGCGTAGATTTGACAGGGTATGGCTACACCTTC. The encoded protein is CASSVDLTGYGYTF.

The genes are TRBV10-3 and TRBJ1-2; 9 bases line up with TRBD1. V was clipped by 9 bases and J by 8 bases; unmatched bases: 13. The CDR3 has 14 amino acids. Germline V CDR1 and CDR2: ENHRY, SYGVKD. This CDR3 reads CAIRKPGQGGGYTF. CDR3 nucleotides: TGTGCCATTAGGAAACCGGGACAGGGAGGCGGCTACACCTTC.

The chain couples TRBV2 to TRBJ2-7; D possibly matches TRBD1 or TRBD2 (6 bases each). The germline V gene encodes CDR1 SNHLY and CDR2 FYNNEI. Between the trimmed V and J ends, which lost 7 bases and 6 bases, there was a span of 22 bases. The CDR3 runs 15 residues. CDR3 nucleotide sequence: TGTGCCAGCAACACAGGCGGAGGGGGTTGGAGCGAGCAGTACTTC. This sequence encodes CASNTGGGGWSEQYF.

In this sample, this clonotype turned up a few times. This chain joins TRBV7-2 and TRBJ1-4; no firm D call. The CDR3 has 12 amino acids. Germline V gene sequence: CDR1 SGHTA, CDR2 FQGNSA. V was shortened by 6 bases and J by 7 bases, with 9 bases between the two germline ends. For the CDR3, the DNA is TGTGCCAGCAGACTCAGCCCTGAAAAACTGTTTTTT. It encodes CASRLSPEKLFF.

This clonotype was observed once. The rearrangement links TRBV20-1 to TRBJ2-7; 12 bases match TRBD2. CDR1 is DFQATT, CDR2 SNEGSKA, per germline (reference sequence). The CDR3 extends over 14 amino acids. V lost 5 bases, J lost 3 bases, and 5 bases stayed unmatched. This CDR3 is CSAVRTSGNYEQYF. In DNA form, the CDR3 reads TGCAGTGCTGTACGGACTAGCGGGAACTACGAGCAGTACTTC.

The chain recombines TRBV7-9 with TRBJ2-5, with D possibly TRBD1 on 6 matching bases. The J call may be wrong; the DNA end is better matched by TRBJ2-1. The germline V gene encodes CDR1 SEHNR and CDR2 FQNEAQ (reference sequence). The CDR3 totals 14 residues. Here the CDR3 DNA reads TGTGCCAGCAGCTTCGACTTCACAGGGAGTGTGCAGTTCTTC. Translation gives CASSFDFTGSVQFF.

The CDR3 DNA follows: TGCAGTGCCAGGGGACAGGGGAACTCCTACGAGCAGTACTTC. As protein: CSARGQGNSYEQYF. The chain joins TRBV20-1 to TRBJ2-5, with TRBD1 identical over 10 bases. The DNA end is a closer match to TRBJ2-7, so the J assignment may be wrong. The CDR3 spans 14 residues. CDR1 is DFQATT, CDR2 SNEGSKA, per germline (reference sequence).

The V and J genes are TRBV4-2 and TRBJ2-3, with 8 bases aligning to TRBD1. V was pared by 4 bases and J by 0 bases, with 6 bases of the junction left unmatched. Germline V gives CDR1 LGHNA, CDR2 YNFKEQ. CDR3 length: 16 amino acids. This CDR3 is CASSPGTGYSTDTQYF. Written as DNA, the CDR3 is TGTGCCAGCAGCCCGGGGACAGGTTATAGCACAGATACGCAGTATTTT.

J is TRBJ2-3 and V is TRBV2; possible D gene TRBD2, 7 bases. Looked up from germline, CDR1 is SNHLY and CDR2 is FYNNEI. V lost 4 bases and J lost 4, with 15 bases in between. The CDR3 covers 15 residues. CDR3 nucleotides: TGTGCCAGCAGTGCACAGGGTCGGGAGGCAGATACGCAGTATTTT. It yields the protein CASSAQGREADTQYF.

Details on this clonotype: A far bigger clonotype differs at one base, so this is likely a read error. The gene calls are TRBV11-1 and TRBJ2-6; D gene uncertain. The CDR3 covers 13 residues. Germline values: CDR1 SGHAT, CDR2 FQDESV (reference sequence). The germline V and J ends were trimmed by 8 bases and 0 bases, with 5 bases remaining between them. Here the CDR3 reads CASGFSGANVLTF. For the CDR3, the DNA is TGTGCCAGCGGTTTCTCTGGGGCCAACGTCCTGACTTTC.

The CDR3 spells CASSQDPLSGNTIYF. The CDR3 nucleotides read TGTGCCAGCAGCCAAGACCCCTTATCGGGAAACACCATATATTTT. J is TRBJ1-3 and V is TRBV3-1; D not certain. CDR1 is LGHDT and CDR2 is YNNKEL in the germline V gene (reference sequence). The length of the CDR3 is 15 residues. Trimming pared 0 bases from V and 4 bases from J, leaving 10 bases between.

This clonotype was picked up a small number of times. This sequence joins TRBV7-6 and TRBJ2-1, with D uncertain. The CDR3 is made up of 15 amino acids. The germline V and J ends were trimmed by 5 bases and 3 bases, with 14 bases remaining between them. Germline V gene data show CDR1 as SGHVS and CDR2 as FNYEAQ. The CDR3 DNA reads TGTGCCAGCAGCCGAAGATGGGGAATCTACAATGAGCAGTTCTTC. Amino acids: CASSRRWGIYNEQFF.

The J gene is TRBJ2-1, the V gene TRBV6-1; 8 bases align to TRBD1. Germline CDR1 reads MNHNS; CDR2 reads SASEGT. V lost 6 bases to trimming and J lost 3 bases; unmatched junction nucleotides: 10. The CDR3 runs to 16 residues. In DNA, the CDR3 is TGTGCCAGCAGAGCACTTCCGGGACAGGACTACAATGAGCAGTTCTTC. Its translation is CASRALPGQDYNEQFF.

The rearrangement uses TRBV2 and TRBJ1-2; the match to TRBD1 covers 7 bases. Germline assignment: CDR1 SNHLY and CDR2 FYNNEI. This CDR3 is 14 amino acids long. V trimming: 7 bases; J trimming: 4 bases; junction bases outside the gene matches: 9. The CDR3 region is CASTLTGSSYGYTF. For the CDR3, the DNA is TGTGCCAGCACCTTGACAGGGTCCTCCTATGGCTACACCTTC.

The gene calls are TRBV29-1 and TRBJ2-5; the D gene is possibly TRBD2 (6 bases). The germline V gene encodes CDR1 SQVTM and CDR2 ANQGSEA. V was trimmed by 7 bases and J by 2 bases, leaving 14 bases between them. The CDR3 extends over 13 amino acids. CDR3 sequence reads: CSEGSGGQETQYF. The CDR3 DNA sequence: TGCAGCGAGGGTTCTGGAGGGCAAGAGACCCAGTACTTC.

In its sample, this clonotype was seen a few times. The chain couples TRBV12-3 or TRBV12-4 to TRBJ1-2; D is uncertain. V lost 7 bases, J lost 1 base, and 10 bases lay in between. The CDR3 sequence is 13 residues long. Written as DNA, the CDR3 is TGTGCCAGCACCCCGTGGGGTAACTATGGCTACACCTTC. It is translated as CASTPWGNYGYTF.

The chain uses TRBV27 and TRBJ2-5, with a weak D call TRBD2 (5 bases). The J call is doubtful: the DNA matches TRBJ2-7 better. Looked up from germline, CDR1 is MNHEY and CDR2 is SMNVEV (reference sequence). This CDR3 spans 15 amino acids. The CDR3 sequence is CASRLRRAEYYEQYF. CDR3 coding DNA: TGTGCCAGCAGATTGAGGCGAGCGGAATACTACGAGCAGTACTTC.

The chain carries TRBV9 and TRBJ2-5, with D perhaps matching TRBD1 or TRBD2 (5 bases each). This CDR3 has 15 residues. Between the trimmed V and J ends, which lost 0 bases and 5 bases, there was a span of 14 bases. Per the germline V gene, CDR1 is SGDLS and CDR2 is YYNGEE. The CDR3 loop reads CASSVAGLEGETQYF. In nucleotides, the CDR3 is TGTGCCAGCAGCGTAGCGGGCCTTGAGGGGGAGACCCAGTACTTC.

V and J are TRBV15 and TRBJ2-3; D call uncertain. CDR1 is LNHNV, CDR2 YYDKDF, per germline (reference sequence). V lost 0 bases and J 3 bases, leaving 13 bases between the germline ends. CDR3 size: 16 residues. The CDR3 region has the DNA TGTGCCACCAGCAGAGATCGGCAGAAAGAGACAGATACGCAGTATTTT. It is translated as CATSRDRQKETDTQYF.

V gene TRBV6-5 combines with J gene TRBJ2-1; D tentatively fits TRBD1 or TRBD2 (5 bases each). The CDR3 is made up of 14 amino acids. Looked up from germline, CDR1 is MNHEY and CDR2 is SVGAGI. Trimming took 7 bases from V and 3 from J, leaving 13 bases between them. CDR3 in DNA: TGTGCCAGCACCGCCGGGACCCACTACAATGAGCAGTTCTTC. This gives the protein CASTAGTHYNEQFF.